Sequencing of this T cell receptor (beta chain) was carried out in a study of tumor-infiltrating lymphocytes in primary liver carcinoma. The template, about 510 ng total RNA, yielded TCR beta cDNA made with a constant-region primer. Generation of the TCR beta libraries relied on three nested multiplex PCR rounds using slightly modified ARM-PCR. Running around 9 cycles apiece, the first two PCR rounds relied on TRBV1-TRBV30 forward primers together with a C-beta reverse primer. TCRdb reanalysed the multiplex PCR reads using MiXCR and keeps one entry per CDR3 protein. The sample lists fewer than 400,000 distinct CDR3 sequences; 50% to 75% were seen once. V was cut by 4 bases and J by 0 bases, with 13 bases left in between. The CDR3 sequence is 15 residues long. Germline V gene data show CDR1 as SGHNT and CDR2 as YYREEE (reference sequence). Germline DNA was extracted alongside blood RNA, which was obtained from unsorted whole blood.

Input material: peripheral blood. The J gene is TRBJ1-1, the V gene TRBV5-4; D remains unclear. The TCR comes from a woman aged 25 to 39 with primary liver carcinoma and hepatitis B virus infection. The CDR3 region has the DNA TGTGCCAGCAGCACCTGGTCGCTCATGAACACTGAAGCTTTCTTT. Translation: CASSTWSLMNTEAFF.